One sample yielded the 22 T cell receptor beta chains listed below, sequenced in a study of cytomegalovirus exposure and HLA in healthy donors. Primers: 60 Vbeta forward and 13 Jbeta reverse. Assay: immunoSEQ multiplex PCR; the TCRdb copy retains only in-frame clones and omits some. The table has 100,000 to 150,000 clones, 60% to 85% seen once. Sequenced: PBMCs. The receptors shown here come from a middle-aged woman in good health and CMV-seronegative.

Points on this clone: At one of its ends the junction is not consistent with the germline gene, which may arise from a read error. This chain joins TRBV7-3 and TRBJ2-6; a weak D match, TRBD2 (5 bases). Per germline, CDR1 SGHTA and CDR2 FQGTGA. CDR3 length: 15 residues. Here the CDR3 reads CSSSLALSGANVLTF. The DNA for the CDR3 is TGTTCCAGCAGCTTAGCGCTCTCTGGGGCCAACGTCCTGACTTTC.

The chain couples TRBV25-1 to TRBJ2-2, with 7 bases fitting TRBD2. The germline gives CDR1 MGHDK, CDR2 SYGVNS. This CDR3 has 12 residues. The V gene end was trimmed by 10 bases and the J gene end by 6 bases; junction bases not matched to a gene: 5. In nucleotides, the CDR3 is TGTGCCACCGGACTAGGGGCCGGGGAGCTGTTTTTT. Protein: CATGLGAGELFF.

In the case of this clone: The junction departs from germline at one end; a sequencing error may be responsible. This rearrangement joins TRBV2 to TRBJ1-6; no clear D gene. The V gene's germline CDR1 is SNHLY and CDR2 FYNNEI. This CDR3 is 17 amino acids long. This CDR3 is CASSFTGQSSYNSPLHF. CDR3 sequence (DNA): TGTGCCAGCAGTTTTACTGGGCAGAGCTCCTATAATTCACCCCTTCACTTT.

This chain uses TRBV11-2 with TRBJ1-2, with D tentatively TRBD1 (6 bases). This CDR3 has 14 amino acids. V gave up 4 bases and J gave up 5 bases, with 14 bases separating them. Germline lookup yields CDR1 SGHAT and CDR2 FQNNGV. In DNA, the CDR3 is TGTGCCAGCAGCTCGCCCGGCAGGGGTTATGGCTACACCTTC. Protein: CASSSPGRGYGYTF.

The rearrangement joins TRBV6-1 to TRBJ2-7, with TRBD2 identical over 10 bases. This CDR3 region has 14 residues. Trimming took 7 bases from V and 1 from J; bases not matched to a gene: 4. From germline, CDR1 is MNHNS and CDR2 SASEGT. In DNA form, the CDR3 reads TGTGCCAGCATCGGGACTAGCGAGTCCTACGAGCAGTACTTC. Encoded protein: CASIGTSESYEQYF.

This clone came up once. CDR3 bases: TGCGCCAGCAGCTTAACGGGACAGACCTACAATGAGCAGTTCTTC. Residues: CASSLTGQTYNEQFF. The chain couples TRBV5-1 to TRBJ2-1; TRBD1 aligns across 7 bases. Germline V gene lookup returns CDR1 SGHRS and CDR2 YFSETQ. This CDR3 spans 15 amino acids. V trimming: 2 bases; J trimming: 2 bases; junction bases outside the gene matches: 4.

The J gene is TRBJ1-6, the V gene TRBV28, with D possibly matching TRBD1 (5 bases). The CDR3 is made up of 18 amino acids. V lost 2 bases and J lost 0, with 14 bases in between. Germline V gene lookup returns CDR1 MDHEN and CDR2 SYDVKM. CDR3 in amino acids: CASSLMAGPSSYNSPLHF. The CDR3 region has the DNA TGTGCCAGCAGTTTAATGGCAGGGCCCAGCTCCTATAATTCACCCCTCCACTTT.

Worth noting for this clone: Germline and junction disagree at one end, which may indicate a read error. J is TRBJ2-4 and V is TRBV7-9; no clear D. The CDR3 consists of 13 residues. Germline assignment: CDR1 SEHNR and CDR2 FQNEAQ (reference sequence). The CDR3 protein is CASSSLPENSQYF. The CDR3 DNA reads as TGTGCCAGCAGCTCCCTTCCGGAAAACAGTCAGTACTTC.

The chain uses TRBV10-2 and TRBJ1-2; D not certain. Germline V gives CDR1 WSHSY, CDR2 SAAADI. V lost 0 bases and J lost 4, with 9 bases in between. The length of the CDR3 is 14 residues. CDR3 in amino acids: CASSESTVGYGYTF. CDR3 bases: TGCGCCAGCAGTGAGTCAACGGTTGGCTATGGCTACACCTTC.

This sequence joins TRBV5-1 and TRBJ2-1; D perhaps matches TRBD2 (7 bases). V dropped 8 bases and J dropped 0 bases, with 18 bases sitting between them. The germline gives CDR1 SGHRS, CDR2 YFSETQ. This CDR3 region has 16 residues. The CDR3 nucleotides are TGCGCCAGTGGGGGAGGGCAGGGGAGCTCCTACAATGAGCAGTTCTTC. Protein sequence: CASGGGQGSSYNEQFF.

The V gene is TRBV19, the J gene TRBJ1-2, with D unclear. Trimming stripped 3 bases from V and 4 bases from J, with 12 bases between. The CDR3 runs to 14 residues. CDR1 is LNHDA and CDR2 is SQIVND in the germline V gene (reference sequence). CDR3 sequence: CASSIRTGGYGYTF. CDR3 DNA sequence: TGTGCCAGTAGTATCCGGACCGGAGGCTATGGCTACACCTTC.

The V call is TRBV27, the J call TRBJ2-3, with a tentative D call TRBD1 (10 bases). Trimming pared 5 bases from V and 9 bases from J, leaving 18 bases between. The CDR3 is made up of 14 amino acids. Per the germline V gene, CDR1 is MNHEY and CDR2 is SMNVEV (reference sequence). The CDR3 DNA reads TGTGCCAGCAGTAGACAGGGGGCGGGGGGGACGCAGTATTTT. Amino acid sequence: CASSRQGAGGTQYF.

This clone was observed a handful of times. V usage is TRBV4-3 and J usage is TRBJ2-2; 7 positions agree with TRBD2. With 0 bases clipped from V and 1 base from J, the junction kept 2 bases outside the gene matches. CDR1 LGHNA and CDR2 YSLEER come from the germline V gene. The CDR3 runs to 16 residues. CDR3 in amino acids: CASSQDIAGNTGELFF. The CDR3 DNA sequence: TGCGCCAGCAGCCAAGATATAGCGGGGAACACCGGGGAGCTGTTTTTT.

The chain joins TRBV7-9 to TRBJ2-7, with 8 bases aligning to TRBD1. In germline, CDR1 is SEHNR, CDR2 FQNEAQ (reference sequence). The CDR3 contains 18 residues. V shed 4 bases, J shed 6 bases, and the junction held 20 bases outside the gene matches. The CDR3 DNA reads TGTGCCAGCAGCTCTTCTGGACAGGGTCAATGGGGTTGGGCCGAGCAGTACTTC. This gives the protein CASSSSGQGQWGWAEQYF.

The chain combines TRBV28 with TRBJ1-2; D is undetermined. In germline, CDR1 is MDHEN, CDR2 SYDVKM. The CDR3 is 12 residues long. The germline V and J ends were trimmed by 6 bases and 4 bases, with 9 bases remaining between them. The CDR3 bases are TGTGCCAGCAGGGCGACATTCTATGGCTACACCTTC. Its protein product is CASRATFYGYTF.

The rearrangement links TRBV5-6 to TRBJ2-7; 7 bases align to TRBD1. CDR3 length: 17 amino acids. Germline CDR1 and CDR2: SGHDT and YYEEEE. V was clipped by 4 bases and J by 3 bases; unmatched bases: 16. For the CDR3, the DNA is TGTGCCAGCAGCCCGACAGGGCAAAGGGAGATTTACTACGAGCAGTACTTC. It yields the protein CASSPTGQREIYYEQYF.

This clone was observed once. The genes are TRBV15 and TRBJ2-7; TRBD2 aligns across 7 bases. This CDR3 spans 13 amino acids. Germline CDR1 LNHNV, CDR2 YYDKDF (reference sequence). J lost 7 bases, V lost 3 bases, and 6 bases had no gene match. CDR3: CATSSDPGGEQYF. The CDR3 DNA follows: TGTGCCACCAGCAGCGACCCCGGGGGGGAGCAGTACTTC.

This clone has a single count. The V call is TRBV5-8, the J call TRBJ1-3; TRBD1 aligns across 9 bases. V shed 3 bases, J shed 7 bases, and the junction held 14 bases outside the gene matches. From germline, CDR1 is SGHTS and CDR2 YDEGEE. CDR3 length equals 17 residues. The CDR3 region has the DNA TGTGCCAGCAGCTCTGGACAGGGGACCCTCTGGAGGAACACCATATATTTT. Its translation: CASSSGQGTLWRNTIYF.

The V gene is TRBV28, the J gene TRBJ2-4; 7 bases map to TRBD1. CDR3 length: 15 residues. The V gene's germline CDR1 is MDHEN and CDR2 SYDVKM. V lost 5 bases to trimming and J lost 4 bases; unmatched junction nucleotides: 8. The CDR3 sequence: CASSITGTAKNIQYF. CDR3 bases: TGTGCCAGCAGTATAACCGGGACAGCGAAAAACATTCAGTACTTC.

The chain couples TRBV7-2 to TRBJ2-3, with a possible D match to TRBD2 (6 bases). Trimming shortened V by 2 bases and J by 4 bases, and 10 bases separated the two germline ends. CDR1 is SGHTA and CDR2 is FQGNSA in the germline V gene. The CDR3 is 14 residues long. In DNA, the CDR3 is TGTGCCAGCAGCTTATACTCGGGAGCAGATACGCAGTATTTT. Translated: CASSLYSGADTQYF.

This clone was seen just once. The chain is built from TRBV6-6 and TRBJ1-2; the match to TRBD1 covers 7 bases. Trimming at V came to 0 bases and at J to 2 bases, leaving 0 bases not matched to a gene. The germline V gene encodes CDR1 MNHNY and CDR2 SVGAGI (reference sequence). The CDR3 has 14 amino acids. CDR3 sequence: CASSYSTGNYGYTF. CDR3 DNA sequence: TGTGCCAGCAGTTACTCGACAGGGAACTATGGCTACACCTTC.

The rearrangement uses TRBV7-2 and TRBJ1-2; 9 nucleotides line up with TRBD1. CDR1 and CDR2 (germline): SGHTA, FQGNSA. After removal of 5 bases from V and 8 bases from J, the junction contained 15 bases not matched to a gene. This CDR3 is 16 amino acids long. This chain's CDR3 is CASSQSRDRVLGGYTF. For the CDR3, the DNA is TGTGCCAGCAGCCAGTCCCGGGACAGGGTCCTAGGGGGCTACACCTTC.